Each of the 16 T cell receptor beta chains below was sequenced from the same sample in a study of blood T cell repertoires in COVID-19. Only in-frame clones appear in the TCRdb table, and some are missing; sequencing was by immunoSEQ multiplex PCR. The sample contains around 200,000 clones, around 87% of which appear only once. Input material: peripheral blood. The receptor set was obtained from an elderly woman in a cohort sampled during active or convalescent COVID-19.

The V and J genes are TRBV24-1 and TRBJ2-1; TRBD1 matches 9 bases. The CDR3 has 15 amino acids. V was clipped by 3 bases and J by 7 bases; unmatched bases: 6. CDR1 and CDR2 (germline): KGHDR, SFDVKD. The CDR3 DNA reads TGTGCCACCAGTGATCTGACAGGGGGGGGGAATGAGCAGTTCTTC. This sequence encodes CATSDLTGGGNEQFF.

The chain uses TRBV6-6 and TRBJ2-3; 8 bases are a match to TRBD1. V dropped 3 bases and J dropped 4; count of bases not matched to a gene: 6. This CDR3 has 15 residues. Germline V gene lookup returns CDR1 MNHNY and CDR2 SVGAGI (reference sequence). CDR3 coding DNA: TGTGCCAGCAGTTATTCAGGGGGCGCAGCAGATACGCAGTATTTT. Encoded protein: CASSYSGGAADTQYF.

The V call is TRBV12-2, the J call TRBJ2-2; TRBD2 was called by the table and not checked on the DNA. TRBV12-2 is a documented pseudogene. The CDR3 contains 14 residues. The CDR3, as DNA: TGTGCAAGTCGCTTAGAGAGCGACACCGGGGAGCTGTTTTTT. This sequence encodes CASRLESDTGELFF.

J is TRBJ2-3 and V is TRBV20-1; 9 nucleotides align to TRBD1. The CDR3 sequence is 15 residues long. After removal of 3 bases from V and 4 bases from J, the junction contained 8 bases not matched to a gene. CDR1 and CDR2 from the germline V gene are DFQATT and SNEGSKA (reference sequence). The CDR3 DNA reads TGCAGTGCTAGTCTCGGACAGGGGCCCGCAGATACGCAGTATTTT. As protein: CSASLGQGPADTQYF.

V usage is TRBV6-1 and J usage is TRBJ1-2; D gene uncertain. V lost 3 bases and J 5 bases, leaving 16 bases between the germline ends. CDR1 and CDR2 from the germline V gene are MNHNS and SASEGT. The CDR3 has 15 residues. The CDR3 here is CASSDSEGWTYGYTF. CDR3 sequence (DNA): TGTGCCAGCAGTGATTCAGAGGGATGGACTTATGGCTACACCTTC.

This clone was recorded only once. The chain's CDR3 is CASSRNTYGYTF. The CDR3 bases are TGTGCCAGCAGCAGAAACACCTATGGCTACACCTTC. V usage is TRBV7-9 and J usage is TRBJ1-2; no definite D call. The V end lost 5 bases, the J end lost 4 bases, and 8 bases lay between the germline ends. CDR3 length: 12 residues. Germline values: CDR1 SEHNR, CDR2 FQNEAQ (reference sequence).

This chain's CDR3 is CASSYRDRGLEAFF. The CDR3, as DNA: TGTGCCAGCAGTTATCGGGACAGGGGGCTTGAAGCTTTCTTT. The genes are TRBV6-1 and TRBJ1-1, with 12 bases identical to TRBD1. CDR1 is MNHNS and CDR2 is SASEGT in the germline V gene. Trimming at V came to 5 bases and at J to 7 bases, leaving 5 bases not matched to a gene. This CDR3 comprises 14 residues.

The chain carries TRBV11-2 and TRBJ2-7; TRBD2 matches at 12 bases. The CDR3 spans 14 residues. Trimming cost V 6 bases and J 3 bases; bases outside gene matches: 3. CDR1 SGHAT and CDR2 FQNNGV come from the germline V gene. As DNA, the CDR3 is TGTGCCAGCAGAGGGACTAGCGGGCGCTACGAGCAGTACTTC. Encoded protein: CASRGTSGRYEQYF.

This clone was found once. The rearrangement uses TRBV5-1 and TRBJ1-3; 10 bases agree with TRBD1. Per the germline V gene, CDR1 is SGHRS and CDR2 is YFSETQ. The CDR3 loop spans 19 amino acids. Germline trimming cut 0 bases from V and 0 bases from J; bases unmatched to any gene: 9. The CDR3 DNA follows: TGCGCCAGCAGCTTGGCGCCAACGGGGACAGGGGTCTCTGGAAACACCATATATTTT. Translating it yields CASSLAPTGTGVSGNTIYF. Supplemented by reference TRBV5-1 and TRBJ1-3, the full variable domain reads KAGVTQTPRYLIKTRGQQVTLSCSPISGHRSVSWYQQTPGQGLQFLFEYFSETQRNKGNFPGRFSGRQFSNSRSEMNVSTLELGDSALYLCASSLAPTGTGVSGNTIYFGEGSWLTVV.

This sequence joins TRBV23-1 and TRBJ2-7; D perhaps matches TRBD1 (6 bases). TRBV23-1 is an ORF, and what it does is uncertain. This CDR3 is 11 amino acids long. CDR3 sequence: CGRTVSYEQYV. The CDR3 DNA follows: TGCGGCAGGACAGTCTCCTACGAGCAGTACGTC.

CDR3 residues: CASKSLSGPGDTQYF. The CDR3 region has the DNA TGTGCCAGCAAATCCCTTAGCGGCCCCGGGGATACGCAGTATTTT. The V and J genes are TRBV6-5 and TRBJ2-3, with D possibly matching TRBD2 (6 bases). V was shortened by 7 bases and J by 6 bases, with 20 bases between the two germline ends. This CDR3 comprises 15 residues. Germline lookup yields CDR1 MNHEY and CDR2 SVGAGI.

The chain recombines TRBV20-1 with TRBJ2-1; 9 bases are a match to TRBD2. From germline, CDR1 is DFQATT and CDR2 SNEGSKA (reference sequence). V gave up 3 bases and J gave up 6 bases; unmatched junction bases: 6. The CDR3 consists of 14 residues. The CDR3 reads CSASGLAGPNEQFF. The CDR3, as DNA: TGCAGTGCTAGTGGCCTAGCGGGACCCAATGAGCAGTTCTTC.

The chain is built from TRBV2 and TRBJ1-2; D uncertain. This CDR3 is built from 13 residues. Germline loops: CDR1 SNHLY, CDR2 FYNNEI. Trimming pared 4 bases from V and 5 bases from J, leaving 11 bases between. The CDR3 nucleotides read TGTGCCAGCAGTGCCGACACGTCTTATGGCTACACCTTC. Encoded protein: CASSADTSYGYTF.

The chain uses TRBV18 and TRBJ1-6; the D gene is possibly TRBD1 (6 bases). The CDR3 is 16 amino acids. Germline V CDR1 and CDR2: KGHSH, LQKENI. V was pared by 6 bases and J by 9 bases, with 21 bases between. Here the CDR3 DNA reads TGTGCCAGCTCGAAGAACAGGGAAATTGGATCTTCACCCCTCCACTTT. Translating gives CASSKNREIGSSPLHF.

The chain uses TRBV2 and TRBJ2-5; 7 bases fit TRBD1. Germline CDR1 and CDR2: SNHLY and FYNNEI. The ends lost 6 bases at V and 2 bases at J; junction bases unmatched: 6. CDR3 size: 14 residues. The CDR3 nucleotides are TGTGCCAGCAGAGGAACGGGACAGCAAGAGACCCAGTACTTC. Its translation: CASRGTGQQETQYF.

This clone was recorded only once. This chain links TRBV13 with TRBJ2-3, with D maybe TRBD1 (5 bases). Per the germline V gene, CDR1 is PRHDT and CDR2 is FYEKMQ (reference sequence). This CDR3 region has 13 residues. V was pared by 5 bases and J by 2 bases, with 8 bases between. CDR3: CASSRTTTDTQYF. CDR3 in DNA: TGTGCCAGCAGCAGGACAACCACAGATACGCAGTATTTT.